A single sample gave rise to the 26 T cell receptor beta chains below, sequenced in a study of T cells in Graves' hyperthyroidism and ophthalmopathy. TCR beta CDR3 region amplification was performed from RNA transcripts. TCR CDR3 underwent first-round RT-PCR with the HTBI primer set. TCRdb re-called the multiplex PCR reads with MiXCR, one entry per CDR3 protein. Here the sample spans around 350,000 distinct CDR3 sequences, about a sixth being singletons. The sequenced material came from blood. These receptor sequences come from a woman aged 25 to 39 with Graves' hyperthyroidism that later progressed to Graves' ophthalmopathy.

This clonotype was recorded a few times. The V and J genes are TRBV18 and TRBJ2-1; tentative D call: TRBD2 (6 bases). The germline V gene has CDR1 KGHSH and CDR2 LQKENI. V shed 6 bases and J shed 1 base, with 13 bases lying between them. The CDR3 runs 15 residues. Here the CDR3 reads CASSRPGLSYNEQFF. The CDR3 DNA reads TGTGCCAGCTCTCGGCCGGGACTTTCCTACAATGAGCAGTTCTTC.

The rearrangement joins TRBV6-1 to TRBJ1-2; 7 bases match TRBD1. Germline loops: CDR1 MNHNS, CDR2 SASEGT. V was clipped by 8 bases and J by 4 bases; unmatched bases: 7. CDR3 length equals 13 residues. The CDR3 is CASGTTGSYGYTF. The DNA of the CDR3 is TGTGCCAGCGGAACGACAGGGAGCTATGGCTACACCTTC.

CDR3: CASSFLQGNGELFF. CDR3 bases: TGTGCCAGCAGCTTCCTACAGGGGAACGGGGAGCTGTTTTTT. V gene TRBV11-3 combines with J gene TRBJ2-2; 7 bases agree with TRBD1. Per germline, CDR1 SGHNT and CDR2 YENEEA. Unmatched junction bases numbered 5, after V lost 3 bases and J lost 7 bases. The CDR3 contains 14 residues.

This clonotype was seen more than once but under ten times. The genes are TRBV6-5 and TRBJ1-2; D is unresolved. The CDR3 is 15 amino acids. Trimming pared 0 bases from V and 7 bases from J, leaving 15 bases between. Germline V gene lookup returns CDR1 MNHEY and CDR2 SVGAGI. The CDR3 DNA follows: TGTGCCAGCAGTTACTCTGAAAAGGGATCCTCTGGCTACACCTTC. Translated, it gives CASSYSEKGSSGYTF.

This clonotype was picked up many times. The V call is TRBV6-2 or TRBV6-3, the J call TRBJ1-1; 8 bases fit TRBD1. CDR3 size: 14 residues. V gave up 5 bases and J gave up 0 bases; unmatched junction bases: 2. Germline CDR1 reads MNHEY; CDR2 reads SVGEGT. The CDR3 protein is CASSRQGMNTEAFF. The CDR3 DNA follows: TGTGCCAGCAGTCGACAGGGGATGAACACTGAAGCTTTCTTT.

This clonotype was detected ten times or more. V usage is TRBV11-2 and J usage is TRBJ2-1, with TRBD2 identical over 9 bases. The CDR3 consists of 15 residues. The V gene end was trimmed by 3 bases and the J gene end by 8 bases; junction bases not matched to a gene: 8. The germline gives CDR1 SGHAT, CDR2 FQNNGV. The DNA for the CDR3 is TGTGCCAGCAGCTTTGGCGGGGGGGCCTGGTATGAGCAGTTCTTC. This sequence encodes CASSFGGGAWYEQFF.

V and J are TRBV5-1 and TRBJ1-4, with unresolved D. The CDR3 covers 13 residues. V was pared by 0 bases and J by 5 bases, with 5 bases between. In germline, CDR1 is SGHRS, CDR2 YFSETQ. CDR3 region: CASSLAQNEKLFF. CDR3 nucleotide sequence: TGCGCCAGCAGCTTGGCCCAGAATGAAAAACTGTTTTTT. The whole variable domain, remainder taken from reference TRBV5-1 and TRBJ1-4, is KAGVTQTPRYLIKTRGQQVTLSCSPISGHRSVSWYQQTPGQGLQFLFEYFSETQRNKGNFPGRFSGRQFSNSRSEMNVSTLELGDSALYLCASSLAQNEKLFFGSGTQLSVL.

V and J are TRBV10-3 and TRBJ1-2; D ambiguous. The CDR3 sequence is 14 residues long. The ends were cut back, 9 bases at V and 5 bases at J, with 19 bases in the middle. Germline CDR1 is ENHRY and CDR2 is SYGVKD. CDR3: CAMRHELQGYGYTF. The CDR3 DNA is TGTGCCATGCGACACGAGCTCCAAGGGTATGGCTACACCTTC.

This clonotype was seen ten or more times. The rearrangement uses TRBV20-1 and TRBJ2-3; TRBD2 agrees at 14 bases. The CDR3 extends over 17 amino acids. In germline, CDR1 is DFQATT, CDR2 SNEGSKA (reference sequence). V shed 6 bases and J 5 bases; nucleotides not matched to a gene: 13. CDR3 region: CSANRLAGGPRRDTQYF. As DNA, the CDR3 is TGCAGTGCGAATAGACTAGCGGGAGGGCCTAGGAGAGATACGCAGTATTTT.

Note on this clonotype: A single base separates this from a much larger clone, so it may be a read error. V usage is TRBV28 and J usage is TRBJ2-5; D gene unclear. The V end lost 3 bases, the J end lost 2 bases, and 7 bases lay between the germline ends. CDR1 and CDR2 (germline): MDHEN, SYDVKM. The CDR3 runs to 13 residues. The CDR3 coding sequence is TGTGCCAGCAGTTTCCCTAGTCAAGAGACCCAGTACTTC. Translated: CASSFPSQETQYF.

The chain uses TRBV14 and TRBJ2-5; possibly TRBD1 or TRBD2 for D (5 bases each). The V end lost 2 bases, the J end lost 2 bases, and 12 bases lay between the germline ends. Germline CDR1 SGHDN, CDR2 FVKESK. The length of the CDR3 is 15 residues. The CDR3 reads CASSQRLGRQETQYF. The CDR3, as DNA: TGTGCCAGCAGCCAACGGCTGGGACGACAAGAGACCCAGTACTTC.

At least ten counts were recorded for this clonotype. This sequence joins TRBV27 and TRBJ2-1, with 11 bases lining up with TRBD2. The trim removed 4 bases at V and 1 base at J, leaving 12 bases unmatched. Germline assignment: CDR1 MNHEY and CDR2 SMNVEV (reference sequence). The length of the CDR3 is 19 residues. The CDR3 region has the DNA TGTGCCAGCAGTTCTAAGGCTAGCGGGAGGAGTTTTTCCTACAATGAGCAGTTCTTC. Its protein product is CASSSKASGRSFSYNEQFF.

This clonotype appeared many times. The chain uses TRBV28 and TRBJ1-4, with TRBD1 matching 8 bases. V trimming: 8 bases; J trimming: 7 bases; junction bases outside the gene matches: 9. Germline lookup yields CDR1 MDHEN and CDR2 SYDVKM. CDR3 length equals 14 residues. This chain's CDR3 is CASSPGGKGEKLFF. The CDR3 DNA follows: TGTGCCAGCTCCCCAGGGGGCAAAGGTGAAAAACTGTTTTTT.

Only a few counts were recorded for this clonotype. The V call is TRBV19, the J call TRBJ2-5, with TRBD1 matching 10 bases. The CDR3 covers 15 residues. The germline gives CDR1 LNHDA, CDR2 SQIVND (reference sequence). The V segment lost 5 bases and the J segment 5 bases; nucleotides outside the gene matches: 8. CDR3 region: CASSPGTGDWETQYF. As DNA, the CDR3 is TGTGCCAGTAGTCCCGGGACAGGGGATTGGGAGACCCAGTACTTC.

This chain connects TRBV11-2 to TRBJ1-1; D is unresolved. Trimming removed 5 bases from V and 3 bases from J, with 13 bases in between. The CDR3 covers 14 residues. Looked up from germline, CDR1 is SGHAT and CDR2 is FQNNGV. CDR3 region: CASSRRSFDTEAFF. DNA for the CDR3: TGTGCCAGCAGCCGTCGAAGCTTCGACACTGAAGCTTTCTTT.

The chain links TRBV20-1 to TRBJ2-1; 8 nucleotides line up with TRBD2. The CDR3 has 14 residues. The V segment lost 6 bases and the J segment 12 bases; nucleotides outside the gene matches: 16. Germline V gene lookup returns CDR1 DFQATT and CDR2 SNEGSKA (reference sequence). The CDR3 protein is CSASSERELRVQFF. DNA for the CDR3: TGCAGTGCCAGCAGTGAGCGGGAGCTGAGGGTGCAGTTCTTC.

V is TRBV30 and J is TRBJ2-5; D not certain. Germline CDR1 reads GTSNPN; CDR2 reads SVGIG (reference sequence). This CDR3 has 13 amino acids. Trimming removed 6 bases from V and 0 bases from J, with 11 bases in between. CDR3 bases: TGTGCCTGTTCCTCTTGGTACCAAGAGACCCAGTACTTC. Protein sequence: CACSSWYQETQYF.

About this clonotype: At one end the junction does not follow the germline gene, possibly because of a read error. The rearrangement joins TRBV5-8 to TRBJ2-7, with 10 bases identical to TRBD2. In germline, CDR1 is SGHTS, CDR2 YDEGEE. The length of the CDR3 is 15 residues. The DNA of the CDR3 is TGTACCAGCAGCTTGCTCAGGCTAGCGGGAGACGAGCAGTACTTC. This codes for CTSSLLRLAGDEQYF.

As regards this clonotype: This may stem from a read error, because a much larger clone lies one nucleotide away. The chain is built from TRBV3-1 and TRBJ2-3; 7 nucleotides line up with TRBD2. This CDR3 comprises 16 residues. Germline V gives CDR1 LGHDT, CDR2 YNNKEL (reference sequence). The DNA of the CDR3 is TGTGCCAGCAGCCACCTAGCGGAGGCGGGCACAGGTACGCAGTATTTT. This codes for CASSHLAEAGTGTQYF.

The chain links TRBV6-9 to TRBJ2-5; the match to TRBD1 covers 7 bases. In germline, CDR1 is MNHGY, CDR2 SVAAGI. This CDR3 comprises 15 residues. The junction had 6 bases not matched to a gene; V was cut back by 3 bases and J by 2 bases. The CDR3 DNA sequence: TGTGCCAGCAGTTACCCCCAACAGGGGCAAGAGACCCAGTACTTC. This sequence encodes CASSYPQQGQETQYF.

The table lists this clonotype with a few counts. V is TRBV4-1 and J is TRBJ1-5, with D perhaps TRBD1 (5 bases). Trimming cost V 5 bases and J 5 bases, with 22 bases left between them. The germline CDR1 and CDR2 sequences are MGHRA and YSYEKL. The CDR3 is 17 amino acids. The CDR3 sequence is CASSNKDRPGGDQPQHF. The CDR3 DNA is TGCGCCAGCAGCAATAAAGACAGACCTGGCGGGGATCAGCCCCAGCATTTT.

This clonotype was seen a handful of times. This rearrangement joins TRBV3-1 to TRBJ2-1; TRBD2 matches 9 bases. The V segment lost 4 bases and the J segment 4 bases; nucleotides outside the gene matches: 5. The CDR3 has 15 amino acids. CDR1 and CDR2 from the germline V gene are LGHDT and YNNKEL (reference sequence). The CDR3 loop reads CASSRWTSDYNEQFF. Here the CDR3 DNA reads TGTGCCAGCAGCCGATGGACTAGCGATTACAATGAGCAGTTCTTC.

This clonotype has a count of ten or more. The chain couples TRBV20-1 to TRBJ2-3; D possibly matches TRBD1 or TRBD2 (5 bases each). Trimming stripped 0 bases from V and 4 bases from J, with 14 bases between. Germline assignment: CDR1 DFQATT and CDR2 SNEGSKA (reference sequence). The length of the CDR3 is 15 residues. CDR3 residues: CSARDYLQGADTQYF. The CDR3 coding sequence is TGCAGTGCTAGAGATTATTTGCAGGGAGCAGATACGCAGTATTTT.

This clonotype came up many times. This chain joins TRBV28 and TRBJ2-1; D gene unclear. Trimming removed 3 bases at V and 9 bases at J, with 15 bases between. CDR1 is MDHEN and CDR2 is SYDVKM in the germline V gene. The CDR3 runs to 14 residues. This CDR3 reads CASSFPARAPEQFF. In DNA, the CDR3 is TGTGCCAGCAGTTTCCCCGCCCGAGCTCCTGAGCAGTTCTTC.

The chain joins TRBV7-9 to TRBJ2-3; D tentatively reads TRBD1 or TRBD2 (5 bases each). The ends were cut back, 5 bases at V and 0 bases at J, with 15 bases in the middle. CDR1 and CDR2 (germline): SEHNR, FQNEAQ (reference sequence). CDR3 length: 16 residues. The CDR3 region is CASSGSGTPSTDTQYF. The DNA of the CDR3 is TGTGCCAGCAGCGGGTCCGGGACGCCAAGCACAGATACGCAGTATTTT. The full variable domain, in which reference TRBV7-9 and TRBJ2-3 provide the parts outside the CDR3, is DTGVSQNPRHKITKRGQNVTFRCDPISEHNRLYWYRQTLGQGPEFLTYFQNEAQLEKSRLLSDRFSAERPKGSFSTLEIQRTEQGDSAMYLCASSGSGTPSTDTQYFGPGTRLTVL.

The rearrangement joins TRBV29-1 to TRBJ1-2; unclear D gene. V lost 4 bases and J 5 bases, leaving 8 bases between the germline ends. CDR1 is SQVTM and CDR2 is ANQGSEA in the germline V gene. This CDR3 is built from 11 residues. DNA for the CDR3: TGCAGCGTTGTAATTTGGTATGGCTACACCTTC. It specifies CSVVIWYGYTF.